What follows is one TCR beta chain and its context. Its antigen is still unknown. The data were taken from a study of spatial heterogeneity in lung cancer. Overall study results and limits: Ubiquitous expanded tumor TCRs were seen in blood more at resection than at follow-up.

V was clipped by 1 base and J by 2 bases; unmatched bases: 2. This CDR3 comprises 15 residues. Germline CDR1 reads SGHTA; CDR2 reads FQGNSA. From the 5' RACE reads, TCRdb called clonotypes with MiXCR, one entry per CDR3 protein. Among 39,000 or so distinct CDR3 sequences listed, 6.5% to 8.5% were seen once. The time point here: sample taken at primary tumor resection. Whole RNA, isolated from tumor, nontumor lung or frozen PBMC, was sequenced without prior sorting. This chain connects TRBV7-2 to TRBJ1-2; 9 bases are shared with TRBD1. This specimen consisted of PBMCs, obtained at surgery. The sequence was collected from a male donor with early-stage non-small cell lung cancer. CDR3 in amino acids: CASSLEGTGNYGYTF. CDR3 bases: TGTGCCAGCAGCTTAGAAGGGACAGGGAACTATGGCTACACCTTC.